The present T cell receptor (beta chain) was sequenced within a study of cytomegalovirus exposure and HLA in healthy donors. The overall study: In an earlier analysis, around 120 million unique TCR beta sequences were found from some 200 million T cells. Study-level findings and limits: As a later analysis showed, a missense DCLRE1C variant was linked to trimming of TCR beta V- and J-genes. Analysis was performed later, and it showed HLA-associated TCR beta chains to be more clonally expanded than equally common others.

Primers for the PCR totalled 60 Vbeta and 13 Jbeta. Using immunoSEQ multiplex PCR, the repertoire was profiled, and TCRdb retains in-frame clones only, with some absent. The table lists approximately 130,000 clones, approximately 78% of them singletons, with about 7.4% in the top ten. Germline V gene sequence: CDR1 SQVTM, CDR2 ANQGSEA. Trimming pared 6 bases from V and 0 bases from J, leaving 14 bases between. This CDR3 comprises 14 residues. Concerning this clone: The target antigen is unknown.

The V and J genes are TRBV29-1 and TRBJ1-1, with a possible D match to TRBD1 (6 bases). This receptor was identified in a woman in her fifties or sixties in good health and CMV-seropositive. Source material: PBMCs. The CDR3 reads CSVGAGAMNTEAFF. The CDR3 nucleotides read TGCAGCGTGGGGGCAGGGGCGATGAACACTGAAGCTTTCTTT.